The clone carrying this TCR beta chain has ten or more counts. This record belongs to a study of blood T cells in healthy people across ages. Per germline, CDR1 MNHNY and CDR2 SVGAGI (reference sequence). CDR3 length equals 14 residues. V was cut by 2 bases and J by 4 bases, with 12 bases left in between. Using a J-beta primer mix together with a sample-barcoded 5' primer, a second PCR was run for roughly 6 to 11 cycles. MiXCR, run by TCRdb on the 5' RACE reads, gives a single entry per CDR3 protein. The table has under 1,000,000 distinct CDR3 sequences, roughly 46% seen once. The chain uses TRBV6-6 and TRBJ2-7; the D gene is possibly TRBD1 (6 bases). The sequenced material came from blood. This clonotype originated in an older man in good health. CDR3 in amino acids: CASSYGTIGYEQYF. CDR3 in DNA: TGTGCCAGCAGTTACGGGACAATCGGATACGAGCAGTACTTC.